This TCR beta chain was obtained from a study of OX40 agonist ivuxolimab in advanced cancers. Findings and limits, study-wide: Low normalized T-cell clonal expansion was also seen in some nonresponders.

As concerns this clone: Its antigen remains unidentified.

Assay used: immunoSEQ multiplex PCR; TCRdb lists only in-frame clones, some missing. The repertoire consists of 85,000 to 100,000 clones, with roughly 94% occurring once and the leading ten covering less than 0.2%. This CDR3 has 16 residues. Germline-derived CDR1 and CDR2 are PRHDT and FYEKMQ (reference sequence). With 0 bases removed from V and 0 bases from J, the gap between germline ends came to 9 bases. This TCR came from an adult with an advanced solid tumor such as melanoma, head and neck, liver or kidney cancer. The chain uses TRBV13 and TRBJ1-3, with unresolved D. Sequencing used CD4+ or CD8+ T cells sorted from blood, obtained in a trial of the OX40 agonist ivuxolimab. CDR3 coding DNA: TGTGCCAGCAGCTTAGGATTTCGGCTCTCTGGAAACACCATATATTTT. Translated, it gives CASSLGFRLSGNTIYF.